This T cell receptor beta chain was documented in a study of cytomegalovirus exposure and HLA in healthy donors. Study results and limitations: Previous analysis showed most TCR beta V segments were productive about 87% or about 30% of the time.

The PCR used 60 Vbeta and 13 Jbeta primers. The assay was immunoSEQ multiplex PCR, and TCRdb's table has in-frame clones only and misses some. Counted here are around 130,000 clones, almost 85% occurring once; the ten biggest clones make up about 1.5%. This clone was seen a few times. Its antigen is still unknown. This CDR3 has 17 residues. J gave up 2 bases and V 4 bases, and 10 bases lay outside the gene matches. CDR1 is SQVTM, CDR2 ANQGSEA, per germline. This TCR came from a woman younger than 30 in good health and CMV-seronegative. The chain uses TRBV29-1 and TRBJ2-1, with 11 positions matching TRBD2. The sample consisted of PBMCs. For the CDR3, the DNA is TGCAGCGTTGCCTGGCTAGCGGGGGGTTCCCCCTACAATGAGCAGTTCTTC. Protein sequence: CSVAWLAGGSPYNEQFF.